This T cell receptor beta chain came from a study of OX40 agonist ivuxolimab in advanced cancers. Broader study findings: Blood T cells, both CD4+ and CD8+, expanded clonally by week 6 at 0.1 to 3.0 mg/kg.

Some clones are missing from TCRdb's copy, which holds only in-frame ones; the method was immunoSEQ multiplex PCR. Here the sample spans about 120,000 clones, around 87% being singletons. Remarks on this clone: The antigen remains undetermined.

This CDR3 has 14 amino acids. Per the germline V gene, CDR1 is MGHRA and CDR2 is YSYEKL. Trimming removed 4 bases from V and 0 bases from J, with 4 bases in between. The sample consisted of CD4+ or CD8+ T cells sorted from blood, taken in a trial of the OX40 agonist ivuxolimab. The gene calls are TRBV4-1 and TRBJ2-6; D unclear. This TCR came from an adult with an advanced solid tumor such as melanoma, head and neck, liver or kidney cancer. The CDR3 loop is CASSRGSGANVLTF. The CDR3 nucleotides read TGCGCCAGCAGCCGAGGCTCTGGGGCCAACGTCCTGACTTTC.